Shown below are 23 T cell receptor beta chains from a single sample sequenced in a study of T cell responses to AZD1222 COVID-19 vaccine. Profiling relied on immunoSEQ multiplex PCR, and the TCRdb table lists in-frame clones only, not all of them. The sample shows approximately 90,000 clones, roughly nine tenths of them seen only once. The material was peripheral blood, obtained on day 0 of AZD1222 vaccination. These receptors came from an adult in good health.

The J gene is TRBJ2-7, the V gene TRBV28; 8 nucleotides agree with TRBD1. The CDR3 loop spans 16 amino acids. Germline V gene sequence: CDR1 MDHEN, CDR2 SYDVKM. V was clipped by 6 bases and J by 0 bases; unmatched bases: 10. CDR3 nucleotides: TGTGCCAGCAGGCCAGGGGGCAGGCGAAGCTCCTACGAGCAGTACTTC. It codes for CASRPGGRRSSYEQYF.

The gene calls are TRBV13 and TRBJ2-7, with 9 bases lining up with TRBD2. This CDR3 has 16 amino acids. The V segment lost 0 bases and the J segment 2 bases; nucleotides outside the gene matches: 5. Germline V lookup: CDR1 PRHDT, CDR2 FYEKMQ (reference sequence). CDR3 sequence: CASSLGPQRGAYEQYF. The CDR3 region has the DNA TGTGCCAGCAGCTTAGGCCCACAGCGGGGGGCCTACGAGCAGTACTTC.

The gene calls are TRBV9 and TRBJ2-1, with D unresolved. V was pared by 3 bases and J by 8 bases, with 9 bases between. The CDR3 covers 12 residues. Germline V gene lookup returns CDR1 SGDLS and CDR2 YYNGEE. CDR3 sequence: CASSGPGYEQFF. In DNA form, the CDR3 reads TGTGCCAGCAGCGGGCCGGGCTATGAGCAGTTCTTC.

V gene TRBV5-1 combines with J gene TRBJ2-7; D is ambiguous. The length of the CDR3 is 14 residues. V was trimmed by 4 bases and J by 2 bases, leaving 13 bases between them. Germline V gene lookup returns CDR1 SGHRS and CDR2 YFSETQ. CDR3: CASSTTPPTYEQYF. Here the CDR3 DNA reads TGCGCCAGCAGCACGACCCCCCCTACCTACGAGCAGTACTTC.

This clone was observed a single time. The genes are TRBV12-3 or TRBV12-4 and TRBJ2-5; TRBD2 might be the D (6 bases). V was trimmed by 4 bases and J by 3 bases, leaving 9 bases between them. The CDR3 contains 13 residues. DNA of the CDR3: TGTGCCAGCAGTTACGGGGGTAAAGAGACCCAGTACTTC. Residues: CASSYGGKETQYF.

The rearrangement joins TRBV5-1 to TRBJ2-1; 7 bases agree with TRBD2. Germline V gives CDR1 SGHRS, CDR2 YFSETQ. The CDR3 loop spans 13 amino acids. The trim removed 1 base at V and 7 bases at J, leaving 2 bases unmatched. The CDR3 sequence is CASSLQGGNEQFF. The DNA for the CDR3 is TGCGCCAGCAGCTTGCAGGGAGGGAATGAGCAGTTCTTC.

The rearrangement links TRBV7-9 to TRBJ2-3, with TRBD2 matching 7 bases. CDR3 length: 15 amino acids. In germline, CDR1 is SEHNR, CDR2 FQNEAQ (reference sequence). V lost 3 bases and J lost 0; bases outside the gene matches: 3. The CDR3 loop reads CASSFSSGSTDTQYF. CDR3 coding DNA: TGTGCCAGCAGCTTTTCTAGCGGTAGCACAGATACGCAGTATTTT.

This clone occurred once. The chain has TRBV5-1 and TRBJ1-3; no reliable D call. This CDR3 spans 14 amino acids. Germline CDR1 SGHRS, CDR2 YFSETQ. V gave up 5 bases and J gave up 0 bases, with 9 bases separating them. The CDR3 protein is CASRDSSSGNTIYF. CDR3 DNA: TGCGCCAGCAGAGACTCGAGCTCTGGAAACACCATATATTTT.

The chain is built from TRBV12-5 and TRBJ1-6, with D tentatively TRBD1 (5 bases). Trimming took 0 bases from V and 11 from J, leaving 8 bases between them. Germline CDR1 LGHNT, CDR2 FRNRAP. The CDR3 consists of 13 residues. The CDR3 bases are TGTGCTAGTGGTTTGGTGGTAGGGGCACCCCTCCACTTT. It translates to CASGLVVGAPLHF.

J is TRBJ2-7 and V is TRBV6-5; D may be TRBD1 (5 bases). Germline V gene data show CDR1 as MNHEY and CDR2 as SVGAGI. The CDR3 has 14 residues. Deletions cut 4 bases from V and 2 bases from J, with 12 bases between. The CDR3 DNA reads TGTGCCAGCAGTTCCACGGACAAAACCTACGAGCAGTACTTC. Translating it yields CASSSTDKTYEQYF.

This rearrangement joins TRBV3-1 (or the pseudogene TRBV3-2) to TRBJ1-1; 7 nucleotides agree with TRBD1. J was trimmed by 2 bases and V by 4 bases; bases with no gene match: 4. Germline V gene lookup returns CDR1 LGHDT and CDR2 YNNKEL (reference sequence). CDR3 size: 14 residues. CDR3 protein: CASSPDRRNTEAFF. The CDR3 nucleotides are TGTGCCAGCAGCCCGGACAGGAGAAACACTGAAGCTTTCTTT.

This chain uses TRBV4-1 with TRBJ1-5, with D possibly matching TRBD1 (5 bases). Trimming cost V 6 bases and J 7 bases, with 13 bases left between them. Looked up from germline, CDR1 is MGHRA and CDR2 is YSYEKL. The CDR3 is 13 amino acids. The CDR3 nucleotides read TGCGCCAGCAGTACAGGTCGTAAACAGCCCCAGCATTTT. Protein sequence: CASSTGRKQPQHF.

The rearrangement joins TRBV6-2 or TRBV6-3 to TRBJ1-5; 7 nucleotides line up with TRBD1. The J segment lost 0 bases and the V segment lost 2 bases, leaving 4 bases of the junction unmatched. The CDR3 length is 16 residues. Looked up from germline, CDR1 is MNHEY and CDR2 is SVGEGT. This chain's CDR3 is CASSYAGGYSNQPQHF. The CDR3, as DNA: TGTGCCAGCAGTTACGCAGGGGGATATAGCAATCAGCCCCAGCATTTT.

The chain couples TRBV27 to TRBJ1-1; 8 bases match TRBD1. CDR3 length: 17 amino acids. V gave up 4 bases and J gave up 1 base; unmatched junction bases: 11. Germline V gene data show CDR1 as MNHEY and CDR2 as SMNVEV (reference sequence). The CDR3 loop reads CASSSPQQGASNTEAFF. The CDR3 DNA reads as TGTGCCAGCAGTTCACCCCAGCAGGGGGCATCGAACACTGAAGCTTTCTTT.

The genes are TRBV29-1 and TRBJ2-2, with 8 positions matching TRBD1. The CDR3 contains 13 residues. Trimming took 7 bases from V and 5 from J; bases not matched to a gene: 6. Germline V gene sequence: CDR1 SQVTM, CDR2 ANQGSEA. The DNA for the CDR3 is TGCAGCGCGCACAGGGGGGAAACCGGGGAGCTGTTTTTT. It yields the protein CSAHRGETGELFF.

The V gene is TRBV23-1, the J gene TRBJ1-1; unclear D gene. TRBV23-1 is annotated as an ORF whose role is uncertain. The CDR3 has 12 residues. The ends were cut back, 8 bases at V and 1 base at J, with 8 bases in the middle. The CDR3 spells CASGKGNTEAFF. The CDR3 DNA reads TGCGCCAGCGGAAAGGGGAACACTGAAGCTTTCTTT.

This chain joins TRBV3-1 (or the pseudogene TRBV3-2) and TRBJ1-1; 7 positions agree with TRBD1. The CDR3 consists of 14 residues. Germline trimming cut 6 bases from V and 1 base from J; bases unmatched to any gene: 5. Germline-derived CDR1 and CDR2 are LGHDT and YNNKEL (reference sequence). For the CDR3, the DNA is TGTGCCAGCAGGACCGGGACAGCGAACACTGAAGCTTTCTTT. Protein: CASRTGTANTEAFF.

This clone was counted between two and nine times. The V and J genes are TRBV7-6 and TRBJ1-1; a weak D match, TRBD1 (5 bases). CDR1 and CDR2 from the germline V gene are SGHVS and FNYEAQ. The germline V and J ends were trimmed by 5 bases and 10 bases, with 17 bases remaining between them. This CDR3 has 13 amino acids. The CDR3 protein is CASSLSGGGRAFF. The DNA of the CDR3 is TGTGCCAGCAGCCTTTCGGGGGGAGGTCGAGCTTTCTTT.

V and J are TRBV6-4 and TRBJ1-6; D unclear. Trimming removed 6 bases from V and 9 bases from J, with 15 bases in between. This CDR3 is 14 amino acids long. CDR1 is MRHNA and CDR2 is SNTAGT in the germline V gene. The CDR3 sequence is CASRAELSGSPLHF. DNA for the CDR3: TGTGCCAGCAGGGCCGAACTATCCGGTTCACCCCTCCACTTT.

This clone was seen once. The chain carries TRBV6-1 and TRBJ1-5; no reliable D call. This CDR3 comprises 12 residues. CDR1 is MNHNS, CDR2 SASEGT, per germline. V gave up 3 bases and J gave up 7 bases, with 7 bases separating them. The CDR3 nucleotides read TGTGCCAGCAGTGACCCTCGGCAGCCCCAGCATTTT. Translated, it gives CASSDPRQPQHF.

The chain carries TRBV9 and TRBJ1-6; D may be TRBD1 (5 bases). There are 19 residues in the CDR3. Germline CDR1 and CDR2: SGDLS and YYNGEE. The V gene lost 1 base and the J gene lost 0 bases, with 17 bases spanning the gap. CDR3 nucleotide sequence: TGTGCCAGCAGCGTACCCTCACAGGCCACACGCTCCTATAATTCACCCCTCCACTTT. Protein: CASSVPSQATRSYNSPLHF.

The chain employs TRBV5-1 and TRBJ1-3; 7 nucleotides align to TRBD1. Germline V gives CDR1 SGHRS, CDR2 YFSETQ. Trimming took 8 bases from V and 1 from J; bases not matched to a gene: 6. This CDR3 spans 14 amino acids. The CDR3 loop is CASASGGSGNTIYF. In DNA form, the CDR3 reads TGCGCCAGTGCTTCAGGGGGATCTGGAAACACCATATATTTT.

V gene TRBV3-1 (or the pseudogene TRBV3-2) combines with J gene TRBJ1-5; D is unclear. This CDR3 region has 14 residues. With 0 bases removed from V and 4 bases from J, the gap between germline ends came to 7 bases. Germline V gene lookup returns CDR1 LGHDT and CDR2 YNNKEL (reference sequence). Here the CDR3 reads CASSQDSGNQPQHF. The CDR3 DNA is TGTGCCAGCAGCCAAGACAGTGGTAATCAGCCCCAGCATTTT.